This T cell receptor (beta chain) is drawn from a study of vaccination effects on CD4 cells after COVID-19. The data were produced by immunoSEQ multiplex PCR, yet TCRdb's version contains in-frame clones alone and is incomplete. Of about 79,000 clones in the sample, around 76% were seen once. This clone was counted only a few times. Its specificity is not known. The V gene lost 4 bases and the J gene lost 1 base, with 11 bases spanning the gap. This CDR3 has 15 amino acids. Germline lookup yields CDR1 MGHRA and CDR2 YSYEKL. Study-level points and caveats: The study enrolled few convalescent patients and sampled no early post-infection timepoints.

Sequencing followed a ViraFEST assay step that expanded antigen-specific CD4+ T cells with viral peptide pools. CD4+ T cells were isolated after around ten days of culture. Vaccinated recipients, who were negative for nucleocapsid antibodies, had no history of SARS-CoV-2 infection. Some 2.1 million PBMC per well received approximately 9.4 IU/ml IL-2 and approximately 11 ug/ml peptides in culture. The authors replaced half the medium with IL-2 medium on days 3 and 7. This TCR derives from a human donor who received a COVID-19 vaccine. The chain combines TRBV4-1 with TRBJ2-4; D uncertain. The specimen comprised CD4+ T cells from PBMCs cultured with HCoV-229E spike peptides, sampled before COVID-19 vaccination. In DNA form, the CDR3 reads TGCGCCAGCAGCCCCAGGTCCTGGGCCAAAAACATTCAGTACTTC. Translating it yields CASSPRSWAKNIQYF.